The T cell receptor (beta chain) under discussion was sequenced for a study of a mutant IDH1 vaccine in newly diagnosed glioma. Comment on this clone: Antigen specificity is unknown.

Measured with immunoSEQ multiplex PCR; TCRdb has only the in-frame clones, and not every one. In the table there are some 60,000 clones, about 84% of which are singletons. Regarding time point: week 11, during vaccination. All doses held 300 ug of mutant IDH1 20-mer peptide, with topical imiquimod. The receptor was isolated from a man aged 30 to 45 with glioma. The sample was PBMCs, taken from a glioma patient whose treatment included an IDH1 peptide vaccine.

CDR3 loop: CASSQDRSVTGELFF. The CDR3 DNA follows: TGCGCCAGCAGCCAAGATAGAAGTGTGACCGGGGAGCTGTTTTTT. V gene TRBV4-3 combines with J gene TRBJ2-2; D unresolved. This CDR3 is built from 15 residues. V gave up 0 bases and J gave up 5 bases, with 10 bases separating them. Per the germline V gene, CDR1 is LGHNA and CDR2 is YSLEER.